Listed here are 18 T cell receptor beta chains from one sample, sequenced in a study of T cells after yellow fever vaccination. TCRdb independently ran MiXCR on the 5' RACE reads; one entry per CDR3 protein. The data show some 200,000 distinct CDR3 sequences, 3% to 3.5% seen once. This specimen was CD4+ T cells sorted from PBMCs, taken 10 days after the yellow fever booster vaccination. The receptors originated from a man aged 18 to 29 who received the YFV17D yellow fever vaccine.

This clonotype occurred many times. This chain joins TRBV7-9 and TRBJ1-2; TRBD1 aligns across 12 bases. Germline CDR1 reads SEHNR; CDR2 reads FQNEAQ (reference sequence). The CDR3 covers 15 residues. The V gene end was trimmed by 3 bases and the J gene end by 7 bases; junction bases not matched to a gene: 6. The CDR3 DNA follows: TGTGCCAGCAGCTTCGGGGACAGGGGGCAATCTGGCTACACCTTC. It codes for CASSFGDRGQSGYTF. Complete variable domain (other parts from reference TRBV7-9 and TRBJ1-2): DTGVSQNPRHKITKRGQNVTFRCDPISEHNRLYWYRQTLGQGPEFLTYFQNEAQLEKSRLLSDRFSAERPKGSFSTLEIQRTEQGDSAMYLCASSFGDRGQSGYTFGSGTRLTVV.

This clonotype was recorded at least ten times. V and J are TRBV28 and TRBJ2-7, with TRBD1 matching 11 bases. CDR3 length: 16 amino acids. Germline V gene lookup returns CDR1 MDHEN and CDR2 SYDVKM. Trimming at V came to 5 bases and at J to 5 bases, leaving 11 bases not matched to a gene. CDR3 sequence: CASSPPPGQGVNEQYV. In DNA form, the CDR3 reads TGTGCCAGCAGTCCCCCCCCGGGACAGGGGGTAAACGAGCAGTACGTC.

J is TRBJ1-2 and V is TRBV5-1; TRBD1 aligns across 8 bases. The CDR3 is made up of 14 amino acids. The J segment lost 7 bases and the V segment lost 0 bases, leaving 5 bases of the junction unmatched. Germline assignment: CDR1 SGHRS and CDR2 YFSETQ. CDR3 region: CASSLGQGHGGYTF. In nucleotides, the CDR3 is TGCGCCAGCAGCTTGGGACAGGGGCACGGTGGCTACACCTTC.

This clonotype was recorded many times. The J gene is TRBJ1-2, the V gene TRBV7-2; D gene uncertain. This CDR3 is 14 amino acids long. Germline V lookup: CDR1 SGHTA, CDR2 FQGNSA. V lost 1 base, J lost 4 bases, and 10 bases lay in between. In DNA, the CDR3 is TGTGCCAGCAGCTTAGACCACGGATCCTATGGCTACACCTTC. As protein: CASSLDHGSYGYTF.

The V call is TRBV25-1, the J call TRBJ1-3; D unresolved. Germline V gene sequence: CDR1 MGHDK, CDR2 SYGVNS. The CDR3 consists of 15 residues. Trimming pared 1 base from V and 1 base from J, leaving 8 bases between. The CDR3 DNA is TGTGCCAGCAGTGAATCTCACCATTCTGGAAACACCATATATTTT. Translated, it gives CASSESHHSGNTIYF.

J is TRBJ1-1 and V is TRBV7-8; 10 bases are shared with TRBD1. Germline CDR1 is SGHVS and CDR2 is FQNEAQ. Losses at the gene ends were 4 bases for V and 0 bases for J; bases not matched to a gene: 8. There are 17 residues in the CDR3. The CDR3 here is CASSSVPGQGMNTEAFF. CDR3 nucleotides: TGTGCCAGCAGCTCTGTCCCGGGACAGGGGATGAACACTGAAGCTTTCTTT.

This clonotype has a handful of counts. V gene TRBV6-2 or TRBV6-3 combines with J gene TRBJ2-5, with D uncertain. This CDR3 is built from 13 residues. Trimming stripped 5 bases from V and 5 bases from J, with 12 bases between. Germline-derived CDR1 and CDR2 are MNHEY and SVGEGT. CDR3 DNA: TGTGCCAGCAGTGGCCCGACTGTTGAGACCCAGTACTTC. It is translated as CASSGPTVETQYF.

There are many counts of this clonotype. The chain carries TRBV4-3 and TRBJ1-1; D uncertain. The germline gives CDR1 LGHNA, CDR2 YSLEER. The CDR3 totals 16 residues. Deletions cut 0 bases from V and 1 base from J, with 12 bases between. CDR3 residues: CASSQEVHSPNTEAFF. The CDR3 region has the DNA TGCGCCAGCAGCCAAGAAGTCCACAGCCCGAACACTGAAGCTTTCTTT.

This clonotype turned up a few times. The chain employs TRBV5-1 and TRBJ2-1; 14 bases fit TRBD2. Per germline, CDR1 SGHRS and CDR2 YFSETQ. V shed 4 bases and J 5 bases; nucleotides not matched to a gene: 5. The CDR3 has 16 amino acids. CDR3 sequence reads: CASSRLAGGYDNEQFF. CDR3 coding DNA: TGCGCCAGCAGCCGACTAGCGGGGGGGTACGACAATGAGCAGTTCTTC.

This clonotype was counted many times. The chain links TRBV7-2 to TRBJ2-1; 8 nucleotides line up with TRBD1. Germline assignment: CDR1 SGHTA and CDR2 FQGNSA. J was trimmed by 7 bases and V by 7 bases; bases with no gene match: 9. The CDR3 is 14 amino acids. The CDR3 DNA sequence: TGTGCCAGCAACGGACAGGGTTCTAAGAATGAGCAGTTCTTC. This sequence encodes CASNGQGSKNEQFF.

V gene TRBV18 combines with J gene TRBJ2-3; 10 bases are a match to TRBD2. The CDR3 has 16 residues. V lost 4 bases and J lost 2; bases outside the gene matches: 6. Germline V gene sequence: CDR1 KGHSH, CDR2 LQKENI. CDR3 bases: TGTGCCAGCTCACGGCTAGCGGGGGACTACACAGATACGCAGTATTTT. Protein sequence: CASSRLAGDYTDTQYF. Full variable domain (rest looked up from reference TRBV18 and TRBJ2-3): NAGVMQNPRHLVRRRGQEARLRCSPMKGHSHVYWYRQLPEEGLKFMVYLQKENIIDESGMPKERFSAEFPKEGPSILRIQQVVRGDSAAYFCASSRLAGDYTDTQYFGPGTRLTVL.

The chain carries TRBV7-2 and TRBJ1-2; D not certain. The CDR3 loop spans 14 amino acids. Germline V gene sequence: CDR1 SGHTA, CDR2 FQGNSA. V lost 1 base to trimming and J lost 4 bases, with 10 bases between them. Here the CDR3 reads CASSLGQILYGYTF. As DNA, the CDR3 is TGTGCCAGCAGCTTAGGGCAGATCCTCTATGGCTACACCTTC.

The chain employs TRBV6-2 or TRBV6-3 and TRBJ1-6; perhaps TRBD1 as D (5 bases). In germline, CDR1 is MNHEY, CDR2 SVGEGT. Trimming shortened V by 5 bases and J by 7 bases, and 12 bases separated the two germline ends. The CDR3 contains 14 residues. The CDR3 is CASSPGLLNSPLHF. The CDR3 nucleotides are TGTGCCAGCAGTCCGGGACTGTTAAATTCACCCCTCCACTTT.

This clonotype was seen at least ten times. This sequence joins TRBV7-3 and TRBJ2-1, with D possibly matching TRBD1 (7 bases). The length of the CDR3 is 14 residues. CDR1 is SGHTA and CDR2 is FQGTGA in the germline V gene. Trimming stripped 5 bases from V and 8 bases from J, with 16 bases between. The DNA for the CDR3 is TGTGCCAGCAGCCCCCCAGGGGGGAACCATGAGCAGTTCTTC. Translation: CASSPPGGNHEQFF.

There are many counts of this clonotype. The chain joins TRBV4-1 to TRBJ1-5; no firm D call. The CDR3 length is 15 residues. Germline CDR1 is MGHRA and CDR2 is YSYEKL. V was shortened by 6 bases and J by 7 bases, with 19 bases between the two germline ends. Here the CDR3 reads CASSPPGTNIQPQHF. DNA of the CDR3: TGCGCCAGCAGTCCTCCGGGAACCAATATCCAGCCCCAGCATTTT.

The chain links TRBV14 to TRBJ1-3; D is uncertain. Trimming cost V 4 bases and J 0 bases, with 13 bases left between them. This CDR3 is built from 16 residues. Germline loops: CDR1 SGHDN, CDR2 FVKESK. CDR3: CASSPPFVDSGNTIYF. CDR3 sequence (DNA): TGTGCCAGCAGCCCTCCTTTTGTAGACTCTGGAAACACCATATATTTT.

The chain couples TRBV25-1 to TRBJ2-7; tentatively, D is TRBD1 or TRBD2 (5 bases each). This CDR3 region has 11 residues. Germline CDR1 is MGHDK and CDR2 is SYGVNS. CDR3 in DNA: TGTGCCAGCAGTGAATCGGGGCAGCTCCACGTC. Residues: CASSESGQLHV.

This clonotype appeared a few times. This CDR3 reads CASSLLTDSYEQYF. In nucleotides, the CDR3 is TGTGCCAGCAGCTTGCTGACGGACTCCTACGAGCAGTACTTC. V gene TRBV7-9 combines with J gene TRBJ2-7, with D unresolved. Germline V gene data show CDR1 as SEHNR and CDR2 as FQNEAQ (reference sequence). Between the trimmed V and J ends, which lost 3 bases and 0 bases, there was a span of 9 bases. CDR3 length: 14 amino acids.